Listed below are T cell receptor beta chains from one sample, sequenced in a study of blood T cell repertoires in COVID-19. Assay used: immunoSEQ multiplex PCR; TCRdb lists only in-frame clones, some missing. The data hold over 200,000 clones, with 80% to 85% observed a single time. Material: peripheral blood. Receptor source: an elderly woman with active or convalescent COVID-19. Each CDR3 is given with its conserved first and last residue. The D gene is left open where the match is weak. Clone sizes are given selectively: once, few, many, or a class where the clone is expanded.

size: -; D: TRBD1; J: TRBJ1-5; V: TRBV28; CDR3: CASRRTGVQPQHF; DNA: TGTGCCAGCAGACGAACAGGGGTTCAGCCCCAGCATTTT
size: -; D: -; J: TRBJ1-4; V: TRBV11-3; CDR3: CASSRSSSTTNEKLFF; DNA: TGTGCCAGCAGCCGATCCTCGAGTACAACTAATGAAAAACTGTTTTTT
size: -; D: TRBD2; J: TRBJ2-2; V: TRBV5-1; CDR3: CASGGTSGTDGELFF; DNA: TGCGCCAGCGGAGGGACTAGCGGGACGGACGGGGAGCTGTTTTTT
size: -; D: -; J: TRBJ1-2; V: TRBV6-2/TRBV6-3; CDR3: CASSDDSRSYGYTF; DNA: TGTGCCAGCAGTGACGACAGCCGGAGCTATGGCTACACCTTC
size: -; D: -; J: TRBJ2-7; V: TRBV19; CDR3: CASSIAPGLYEQYF; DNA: TGTGCCAGTAGTATAGCCCCAGGGCTCTACGAGCAGTACTTC
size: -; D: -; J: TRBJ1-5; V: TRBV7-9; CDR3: CASSSLLDQPQHF; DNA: TGTGCCAGCAGCTCCTTGTTAGATCAGCCCCAGCATTTT
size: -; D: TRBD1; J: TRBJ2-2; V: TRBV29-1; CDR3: CSVEGAGGSTGELFF; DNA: TGCAGCGTTGAAGGGGCAGGGGGTTCCACCGGGGAGCTGTTTTTT
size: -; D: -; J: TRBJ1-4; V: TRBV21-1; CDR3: CASSLVVATNEKLFF; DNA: TGTGCCAGCAGCCTAGTGGTTGCCACTAATGAAAAACTGTTTTTT
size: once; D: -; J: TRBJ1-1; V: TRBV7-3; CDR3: CASSLSQSPGTEAFF; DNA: TGTGCCAGCAGCTTATCACAGTCCCCGGGGACTGAAGCTTTCTTT
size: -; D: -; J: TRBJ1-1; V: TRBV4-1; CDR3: CASSQVGAMNTEAFF; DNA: TGCGCCAGCAGCCAAGTGGGCGCGATGAACACTGAAGCTTTCTTT
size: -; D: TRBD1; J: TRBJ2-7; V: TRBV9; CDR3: CASSVGAGGYEQYF; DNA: TGTGCCAGCAGCGTAGGCGCAGGGGGCTACGAGCAGTACTTC
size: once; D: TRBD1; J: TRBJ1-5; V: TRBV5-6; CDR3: CASSRQGGNQPQHF; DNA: TGTGCCAGCTCCCGACAGGGGGGGAATCAGCCCCAGCATTTT
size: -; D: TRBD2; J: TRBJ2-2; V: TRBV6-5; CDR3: CASSYLAGGPAGELFF; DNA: TGTGCCAGCAGTTACCTAGCGGGAGGGCCAGCCGGGGAGCTGTTTTTT
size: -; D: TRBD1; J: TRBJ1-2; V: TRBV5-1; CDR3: CASRTGTGDYGYTF; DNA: TGCGCCAGCAGAACCGGGACAGGGGATTATGGCTACACCTTC
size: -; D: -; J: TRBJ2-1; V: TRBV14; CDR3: CASSQRAGIYYNEQFF; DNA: TGTGCCAGCAGCCAAAGGGCAGGGATATACTACAATGAGCAGTTCTTC
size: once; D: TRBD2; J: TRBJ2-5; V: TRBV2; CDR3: CASSEASGGFQETQYF; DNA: TGTGCCAGCAGTGAGGCTAGCGGGGGGTTCCAAGAGACCCAGTACTTC
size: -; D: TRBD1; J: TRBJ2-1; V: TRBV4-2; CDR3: CASSRDRGDNEQFF; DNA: TGTGCCAGCAGCAGGGACAGGGGCGACAATGAGCAGTTCTTC
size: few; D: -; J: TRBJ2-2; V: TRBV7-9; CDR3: CASSHGGVGELFF; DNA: TGTGCCAGCAGTCACGGCGGGGTCGGGGAGCTGTTTTTT
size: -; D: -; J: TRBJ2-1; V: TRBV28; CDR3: CASSSPYYNEQFF; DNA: TGTGCCAGCAGTTCTCCCTACTACAATGAGCAGTTCTTC
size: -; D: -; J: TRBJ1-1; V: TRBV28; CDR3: CASRTENTKAFF; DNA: TGTGCCAGCAGGACGGAAAACACTAAAGCTTTCTTT
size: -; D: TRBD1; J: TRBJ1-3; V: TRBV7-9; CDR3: CASSLQGAFAGNTIYF; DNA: TGTGCCAGCAGCTTACAGGGGGCCTTTGCTGGAAACACCATATATTTT
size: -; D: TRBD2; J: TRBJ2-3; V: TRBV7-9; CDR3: CASSLAMVLAGQYF; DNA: TGTGCCAGCAGCTTAGCGATGGTTCTAGCGGGGCAGTATTTT
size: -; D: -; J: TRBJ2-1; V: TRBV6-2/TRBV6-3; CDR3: CASSDPRIQTGWNEQFF; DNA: TGTGCCAGCAGTGACCCCAGAATTCAAACAGGGTGGAATGAGCAGTTCTTC
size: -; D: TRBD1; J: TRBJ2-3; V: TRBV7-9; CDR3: CASSPRGQGKGADTQYF; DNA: TGTGCCAGCAGCCCCCGGGGACAGGGCAAAGGGGCAGATACGCAGTATTTT
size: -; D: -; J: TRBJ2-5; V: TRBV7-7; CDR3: CASSPAPAETQYF; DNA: TGTGCTAGCAGCCCCGCCCCCGCGGAGACCCAGTACTTC
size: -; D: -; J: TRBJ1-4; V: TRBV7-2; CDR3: CASSLVRGEKLFF; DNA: TGTGCCAGCAGCTTAGTTCGGGGTGAAAAACTGTTTTTT
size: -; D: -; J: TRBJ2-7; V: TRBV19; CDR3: CASSTILGQIYEQYF; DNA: TGTGCCAGTAGTACTATCCTAGGACAGATCTACGAGCAGTACTTC
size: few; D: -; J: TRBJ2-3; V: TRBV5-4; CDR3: CASAGASTDTQYF; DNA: TGTGCCTCGGCAGGGGCCTCCACAGATACGCAGTATTTT
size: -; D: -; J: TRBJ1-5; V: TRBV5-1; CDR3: CASSWRVGKGNQPQHF; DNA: TGCGCCAGCAGCTGGAGGGTGGGGAAGGGCAATCAGCCCCAGCATTTT
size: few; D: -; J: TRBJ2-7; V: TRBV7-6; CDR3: CASSQDSYEQYF; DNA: TGTGCCAGCAGCCAGGACTCCTACGAGCAGTACTTC
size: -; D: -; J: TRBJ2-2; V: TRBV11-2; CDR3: CASSATPMFNTGELFF; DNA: TGTGCCAGCAGCGCCACCCCTATGTTTAACACCGGGGAGCTGTTTTTT
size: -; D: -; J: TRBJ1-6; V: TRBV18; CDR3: CASSQWGGDNSPLHF; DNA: TGTGCCAGCTCACAGTGGGGGGGGGACAATTCACCCCTCCACTTT
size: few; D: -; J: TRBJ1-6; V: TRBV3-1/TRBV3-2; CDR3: CASSQGANSPLHF; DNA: TGTGCCAGCAGCCAGGGGGCAAATTCACCCCTCCACTTT
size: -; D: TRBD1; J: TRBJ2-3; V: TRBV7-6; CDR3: CASSRRTGETDTQYF; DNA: TGTGCCAGCAGCCGCAGGACAGGGGAGACAGATACGCAGTATTTT
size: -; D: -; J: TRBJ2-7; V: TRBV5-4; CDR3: CASRQGVGAYEQYF; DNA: TGTGCCAGCAGGCAGGGTGTAGGAGCCTACGAGCAGTACTTC
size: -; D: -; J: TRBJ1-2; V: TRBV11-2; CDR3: CASSAGPVGGYTF; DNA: TGTGCCAGCAGCGCGGGACCAGTGGGTGGCTACACCTTC
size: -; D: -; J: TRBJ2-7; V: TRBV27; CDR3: CASSPRRTVVESYEQYF; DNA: TGTGCCAGCAGTCCAAGACGGACAGTTGTGGAGTCCTACGAGCAGTACTTC
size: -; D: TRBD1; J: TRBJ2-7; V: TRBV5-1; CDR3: CASSLTGAYEQYF; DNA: TGCGCCAGCAGCTTAACAGGGGCCTACGAGCAGTACTTC
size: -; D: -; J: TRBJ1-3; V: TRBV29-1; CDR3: CSGLTGGNTIYF; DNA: TGCAGCGGACTCACAGGGGGAAACACCATATATTTT
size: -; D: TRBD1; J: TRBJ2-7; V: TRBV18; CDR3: CASSPGQPSYEQYF; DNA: TGTGCCAGCTCACCGGGACAGCCCTCCTACGAGCAGTACTTC
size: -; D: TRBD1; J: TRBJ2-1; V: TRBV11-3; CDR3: CASSLSGGSYNEQFF; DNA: TGTGCCAGCAGCTTATCAGGGGGCTCCTACAATGAGCAGTTCTTC
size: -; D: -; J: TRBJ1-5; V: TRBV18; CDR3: CASSPGQSNQPQHF; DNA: TGTGCCAGCTCACCAGGGCAGAGCAATCAGCCCCAGCATTTT
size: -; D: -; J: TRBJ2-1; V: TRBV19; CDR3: CASSTPGRGVGNEQFF; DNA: TGTGCCAGTAGTACCCCCGGGCGGGGCGTAGGGAATGAGCAGTTCTTC
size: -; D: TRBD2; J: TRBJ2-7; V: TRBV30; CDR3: CAWSRGGTYEQYF; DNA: TGTGCCTGGAGTCGGGGGGGTACCTACGAGCAGTACTTC
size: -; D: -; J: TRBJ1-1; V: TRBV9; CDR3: CASSVGHMNTEAFF; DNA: TGTGCCAGCAGCGTAGGACATATGAACACTGAAGCTTTCTTT
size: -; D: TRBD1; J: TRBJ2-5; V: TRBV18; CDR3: CASSPPARDRETQYF; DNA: TGTGCCAGCTCACCACCAGCCCGGGACAGAGAGACCCAGTACTTC
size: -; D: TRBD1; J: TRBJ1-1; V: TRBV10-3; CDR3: CATRQGAMNTEAFF; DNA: TGTGCCACGCGACAGGGCGCCATGAACACTGAAGCTTTCTTT
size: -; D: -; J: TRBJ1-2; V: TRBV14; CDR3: CASSLRPGTNYGYTF; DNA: TGTGCCAGCAGCTTGCGTCCAGGAACTAACTATGGCTACACCTTC
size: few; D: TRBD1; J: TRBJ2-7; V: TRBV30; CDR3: CAYQGQDSYEQYF; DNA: TGTGCCTACCAGGGACAGGACTCCTACGAGCAGTACTTC
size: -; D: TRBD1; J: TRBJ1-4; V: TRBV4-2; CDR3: CASSQDDRANEKLFF; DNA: TGTGCCAGCAGCCAGGATGACAGGGCTAATGAAAAACTGTTTTTT
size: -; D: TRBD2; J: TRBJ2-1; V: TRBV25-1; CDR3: CASSVGLANNEQFF; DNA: TGTGCCAGCAGTGTAGGACTAGCCAACAATGAGCAGTTCTTC
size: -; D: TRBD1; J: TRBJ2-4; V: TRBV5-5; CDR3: CASSSGTGEGNIQYF; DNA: TGTGCCAGCAGCTCCGGGACAGGGGAGGGAAACATTCAGTACTTC
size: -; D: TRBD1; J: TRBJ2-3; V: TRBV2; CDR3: CASNRDRGTDTQYF; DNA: TGTGCCAGCAACCGGGACAGGGGCACAGATACGCAGTATTTT
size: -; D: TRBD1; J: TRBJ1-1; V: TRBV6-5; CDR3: CASSRGQIDTEAFF; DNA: TGTGCCAGTTCCAGGGGGCAAATTGACACTGAAGCTTTCTTT
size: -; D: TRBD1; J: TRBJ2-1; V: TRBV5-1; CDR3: CASKTGTGYNEQFF; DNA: TGCGCCAGCAAAACCGGGACAGGGTACAATGAGCAGTTCTTC
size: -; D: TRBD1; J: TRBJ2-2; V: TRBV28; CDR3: CASSLMGQVGPGELFF; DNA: TGTGCCAGCAGTTTAATGGGACAGGTCGGTCCCGGGGAGCTGTTTTTT
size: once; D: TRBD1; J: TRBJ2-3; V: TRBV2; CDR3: CASSETGADTQYF; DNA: TGTGCCAGCAGTGAAACAGGGGCAGATACGCAGTATTTT
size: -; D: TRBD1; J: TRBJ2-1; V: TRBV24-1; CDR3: CATSGSGGAGQFF; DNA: TGTGCCACCAGTGGATCAGGGGGCGCGGGGCAGTTCTTC
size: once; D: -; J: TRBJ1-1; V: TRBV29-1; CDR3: CSVDRSNTEAFF; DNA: TGCAGCGTTGATCGGTCGAACACTGAAGCTTTCTTT
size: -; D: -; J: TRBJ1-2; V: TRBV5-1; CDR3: CASSTGDRGYTF; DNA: TGCGCCAGCAGCACGGGGGATCGTGGCTACACCTTC